This T cell receptor beta chain was sequenced in a study of spatial heterogeneity in lung cancer (dated by TCRdb to between 2019 and 2020). Concerning the study at large: Beta-chain transcripts were consistently detected in greater numbers than alpha-chain transcripts, which likely reflects a higher abundance of beta-chain transcripts. A strong correlation was found between TCR transcript counts in tumor regions and a T cell transcriptional module score from matched bulk RNA-seq. In the raw uncorrected reads, each unique combination of TCR and UMI appeared on average more than ten times. TCR alpha and beta repertoires were quantitatively compared across multiple tumor regions, matched nontumor lung and blood in non-small cell lung cancer. Nonsynonymous mutation counts, determined by whole-exome sequencing of tumor tissue, were related to TCR repertoire features. At surgery, both alpha and beta chains were TCR-sequenced in fewer than 250 tumor regions, fewer than 80 matched nontumor lung samples and a few dozen PBMC samples.

The CDR3 runs 15 residues from the cysteine to the phenylalanine. The kept DNA is CDR3 alone, 45 bases in frame from the first base. CDR1 and CDR2 were assigned from the germline V gene (reference sequence) as SGHNT and YYREEE. V was cut back by 3 bases and J by 0 bases, leaving a gap of 11 bases between them. Points the paper makes about the study in general: Estimated TCR-seq coverage of tumor T cells was only roughly 7% for alpha chains and around 13% for beta chains. Additional single-cell paired TCR alpha and beta sequencing was considered necessary to confirm, at a functional level, the hypothesis that regional TCRs recognize regional mutations. The tumor nonsynonymous mutation count correlated with the number of expanded intratumoral alpha and beta TCRs. The count of ubiquitous expanded TCRs correlated with the count of ubiquitous nonsynonymous mutations, and the count of regional expanded TCRs correlated with the count of regional nonsynonymous mutations.

Receptor amplification or capture employed 5' RACE. TCRdb names NextSeq 500 as the instrument used. In the TCR library protocol, a unique molecular identifier was attached to each TCR cDNA molecule so that PCR and sequencing errors could be corrected. In the paper's pipeline: TCR identification, UMI-based error correction and CDR3 extraction were performed with Decombinator tools. Expanded TCRs were defined as those above a frequency of 2 per 1,000, corresponding to the top 1% of the tumor frequency distribution. Expanded tumor TCRs statistically deemed absent (corrected P<0.05) from at least one tumor region were classed as regional, and all other expanded tumor TCRs were classed as ubiquitous. Each repertoire was subsampled 100 times to 5,000 TCRs, after which Renyi diversity was computed with the R vegan package. CDR3 similarity networks were built from amino acid triplet string-kernel similarity, connecting CDR3s with pairwise similarity above 0.82. TCRdb's own reprocessing of the public reads used fastp at Q25 and MiXCR and kept productive beta chains. Rows merge per CDR3 protein into single entries with the most common DNA and genes. TCRdb's processing, not the study's, gives the V and J calls here. For this sample there are 1,500 to 2,000 distinct CDR3 sequences; 4.5% to 7% appear just once. Of the sample, approximately 22% falls within the top ten clones.

What the time point label conveys for this sample: sample taken at primary tumor resection. Samples were obtained from fewer than 80 patients with early-stage, untreated non-small cell lung cancer from the lung TRACERx cohort. TCR sequencing used whole RNA extracted from tumor and nontumor lung tissue, or from cryopreserved PBMC samples, without cell sorting. Only patients for whom sufficient RNA was available from at least two tumor regions were selected for TCR sequencing. Before being selected, tumor and adjacent nontumor lung specimens were reviewed by a lung pathologist. Relative to its sample, this clonotype is medium-sized (0.01 to 0.1%). Its antigen target is currently unknown. Per-base qualities were not stored, and no clone one base away is much larger.

The specimen comprised lung tumor tissue, sampled at surgery. The sequence derives from a male donor with early-stage non-small cell lung cancer. The sequence is built from TRBV5-4 and TRBJ2-3, with TRBD2 tentatively as D gene (5 bases match). The CDR3 in this case is CASSSRGSSTDTQYF. The DNA reads TGTGCCAGCAGCTCTCGGGGTTCGAGCACAGATACGCAGTATTTT.